The present TCR beta chain was sequenced within a study of memory CD4+ T cells and cytomegalovirus serostatus. For the study at large: Healthy Belgian adult donors included roughly ten CMV-positive and 20 to 30 CMV-negative people. Study-wide findings and caveats: The CMV-associated TCR signature appears largely within the CD4+ memory repertoire.

This clone was seen once. The antigen remains unidentified. The sort gate was single viable CD3+CD4+CD8-CD45RO+ cells for memory CD4+ T cells. Trimming removed 5 bases from V and 3 bases from J; junction bases left unmatched: 8. The CDR3 contains 15 residues. Germline CDR1 reads MDHEN; CDR2 reads SYDVKM. TCRdb's table, derived via immunoSEQ multiplex PCR, lists solely in-frame clones and lacks some. Of about 82,000 clones in the sample, about 85% were seen once. The receptor's source is an adult in good health and CMV-seronegative. The chain joins TRBV28 to TRBJ2-7, with 9 bases fitting TRBD2. The sequencing sample was made of memory CD4+ T cells from blood. CDR3 sequence (DNA): TGTGCCAGCAGTGGGGCTAGCGGGAACCACTACGAGCAGTACTTC. It encodes CASSGASGNHYEQYF.